This T cell receptor (beta chain) was obtained from a study of human T cells and chemical hapten exposure. Across the study: Patch testing was performed with 0.01% DPC on the upper back, with reading at 6 days.

Original processing methods: Sample TCR totals centred on a median of approximately 96,000, ranging roughly 23,224 to 690,600. One entry per CDR3 protein, called by TCRdb with MiXCR from the RACE reads. These V and J calls originate from TCRdb's pipeline instead of the authors' own analysis. This table holds around 120,000 distinct CDR3 sequences, roughly 15% found once. Study-level findings and limits: Controls formed significantly fewer large CDR3 similarity clusters than expanded TCRs did. DPC sensitization produced no change in TCRs with frequency above 1 in 1000.

In the case of this clonotype: Its cognate antigen is unknown.

Regarding time point: patch test 1, 2 weeks after DPC sensitization. Described treatment: therapeutic diphenylcyclopropenone sensitization with weekly scalp DPC. The CDR3 totals 16 residues. V trimming: 5 bases; J trimming: 0 bases; junction bases outside the gene matches: 6. Germline values: CDR1 PRHDT, CDR2 FYEKMQ (reference sequence). The chain couples TRBV13 to TRBJ1-5; 8 bases are a match to TRBD1. The clonotype was recovered from a man younger than 30 with alopecia areata. Some clones in this sample may be carry-over from other donors' samples. The sample consisted of whole blood, taken in connection with sensitization to the hapten diphenylcyclopropenone (DPC). CDR3 region: CASSTRTGYSNQPQHF. The CDR3 nucleotides are TGTGCCAGCAGCACCCGGACAGGGTATAGCAATCAGCCCCAGCATTTT.